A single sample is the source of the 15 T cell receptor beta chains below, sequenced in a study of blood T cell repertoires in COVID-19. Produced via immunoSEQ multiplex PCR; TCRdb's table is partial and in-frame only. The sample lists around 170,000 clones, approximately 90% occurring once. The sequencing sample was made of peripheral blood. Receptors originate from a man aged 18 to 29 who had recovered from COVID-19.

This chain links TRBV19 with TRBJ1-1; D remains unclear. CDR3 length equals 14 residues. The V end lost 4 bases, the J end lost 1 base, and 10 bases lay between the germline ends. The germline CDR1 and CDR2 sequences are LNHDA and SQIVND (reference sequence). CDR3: CASSTHYRNTEAFF. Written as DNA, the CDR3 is TGTGCCAGTAGTACTCATTACAGGAACACTGAAGCTTTCTTT.

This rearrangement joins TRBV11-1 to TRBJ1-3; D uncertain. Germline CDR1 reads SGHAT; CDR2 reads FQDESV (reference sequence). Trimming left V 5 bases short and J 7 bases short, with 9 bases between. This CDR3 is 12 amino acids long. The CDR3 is CASSLAGNTIYF. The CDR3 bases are TGTGCCAGCAGCCTCGCGGGGAACACCATATATTTT.

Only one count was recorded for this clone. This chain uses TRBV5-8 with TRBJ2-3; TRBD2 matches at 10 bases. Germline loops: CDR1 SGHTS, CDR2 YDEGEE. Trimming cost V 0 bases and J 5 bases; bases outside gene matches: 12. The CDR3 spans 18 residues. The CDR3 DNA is TGTGCCAGCAGCTTGGTTTACTCCCTAGCGGGAGTAGAAGATACGCAGTATTTT. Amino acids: CASSLVYSLAGVEDTQYF.

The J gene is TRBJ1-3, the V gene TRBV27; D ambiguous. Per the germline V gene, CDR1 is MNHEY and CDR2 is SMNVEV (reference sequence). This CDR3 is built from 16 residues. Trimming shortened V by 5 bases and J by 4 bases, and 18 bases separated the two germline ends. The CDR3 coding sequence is TGTGCCAGCAGTCCCCGGTGGAGGGAAGGAGGAAACACCATATATTTT. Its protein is CASSPRWREGGNTIYF.

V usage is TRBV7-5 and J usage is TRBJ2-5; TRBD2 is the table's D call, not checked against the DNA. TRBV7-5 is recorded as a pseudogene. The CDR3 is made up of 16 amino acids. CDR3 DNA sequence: TGTGCCAGAAGCTTCCGGGACTACCCTATCCAAGAGACCCAGTACTTC. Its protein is CARSFRDYPIQETQYF.

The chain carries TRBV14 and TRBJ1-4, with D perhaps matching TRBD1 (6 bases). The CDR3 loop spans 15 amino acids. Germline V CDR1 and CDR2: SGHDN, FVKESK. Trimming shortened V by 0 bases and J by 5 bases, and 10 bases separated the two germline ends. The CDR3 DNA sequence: TGTGCCAGCAGCCAAGAGGACAGAAGAAATGAAAAACTGTTTTTT. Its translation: CASSQEDRRNEKLFF.

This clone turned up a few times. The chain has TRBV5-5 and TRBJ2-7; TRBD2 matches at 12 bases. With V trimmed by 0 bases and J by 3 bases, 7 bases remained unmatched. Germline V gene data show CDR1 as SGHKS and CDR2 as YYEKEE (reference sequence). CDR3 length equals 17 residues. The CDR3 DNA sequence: TGTGCCAGCAGCTTGGCTCCGACTAGCGGGGGATACTACGAGCAGTACTTC. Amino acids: CASSLAPTSGGYYEQYF.

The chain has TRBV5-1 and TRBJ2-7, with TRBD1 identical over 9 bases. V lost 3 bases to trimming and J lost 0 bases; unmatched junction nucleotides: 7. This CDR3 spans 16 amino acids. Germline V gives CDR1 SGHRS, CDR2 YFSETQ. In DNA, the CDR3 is TGCGCCAGCAGCTCGTTATCGGGACAGGGCTCCTACGAGCAGTACTTC. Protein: CASSSLSGQGSYEQYF.

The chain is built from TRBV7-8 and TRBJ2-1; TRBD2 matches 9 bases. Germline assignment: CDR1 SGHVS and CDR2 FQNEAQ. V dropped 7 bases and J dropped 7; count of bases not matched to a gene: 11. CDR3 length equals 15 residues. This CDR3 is CASTQAGGQRNEQFF. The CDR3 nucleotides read TGTGCCAGCACTCAGGCGGGGGGGCAACGGAATGAGCAGTTCTTC.

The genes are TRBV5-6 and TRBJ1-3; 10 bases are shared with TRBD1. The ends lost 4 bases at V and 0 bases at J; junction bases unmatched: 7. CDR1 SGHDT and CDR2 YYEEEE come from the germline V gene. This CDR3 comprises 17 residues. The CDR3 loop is CASSGGTGARSGNTIYF. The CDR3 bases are TGTGCCAGCAGCGGGGGGACAGGGGCACGCTCTGGAAACACCATATATTTT. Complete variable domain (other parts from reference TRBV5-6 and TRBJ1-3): DAGVTQSPTHLIKTRGQQVTLRCSPKSGHDTVSWYQQALGQGPQFIFQYYEEEERQRGNFPDRFSGHQFPNYSSELNVNALLLGDSALYLCASSGGTGARSGNTIYFGEGSWLTVV.

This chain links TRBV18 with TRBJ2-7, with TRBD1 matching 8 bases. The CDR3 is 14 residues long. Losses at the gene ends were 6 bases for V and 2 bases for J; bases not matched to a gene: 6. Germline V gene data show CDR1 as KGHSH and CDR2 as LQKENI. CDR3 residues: CASSQGAPAYEQYF. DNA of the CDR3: TGTGCCAGCTCGCAGGGGGCTCCGGCCTACGAGCAGTACTTC. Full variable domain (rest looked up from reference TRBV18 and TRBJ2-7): NAGVMQNPRHLVRRRGQEARLRCSPMKGHSHVYWYRQLPEEGLKFMVYLQKENIIDESGMPKERFSAEFPKEGPSILRIQQVVRGDSAAYFCASSQGAPAYEQYFGPGTRLTVT.

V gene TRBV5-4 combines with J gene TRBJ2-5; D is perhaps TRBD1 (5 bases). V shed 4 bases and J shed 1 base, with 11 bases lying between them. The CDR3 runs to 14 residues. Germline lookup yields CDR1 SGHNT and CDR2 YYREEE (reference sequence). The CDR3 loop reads CASSPGQLQETQYF. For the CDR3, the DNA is TGTGCCAGCAGCCCCGGACAACTCCAAGAGACCCAGTACTTC.

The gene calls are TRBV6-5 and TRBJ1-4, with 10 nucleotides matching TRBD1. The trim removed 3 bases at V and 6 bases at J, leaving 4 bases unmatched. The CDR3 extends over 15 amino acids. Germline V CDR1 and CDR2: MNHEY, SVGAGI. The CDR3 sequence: CASSYFGTGDEKLFF. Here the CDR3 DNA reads TGTGCCAGCAGTTATTTTGGGACAGGGGATGAAAAACTGTTTTTT.

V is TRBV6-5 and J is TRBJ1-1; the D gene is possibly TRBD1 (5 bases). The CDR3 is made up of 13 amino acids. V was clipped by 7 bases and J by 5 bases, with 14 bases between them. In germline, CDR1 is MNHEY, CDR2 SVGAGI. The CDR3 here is CASTPPGRTEAFF. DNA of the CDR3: TGTGCCAGCACTCCCCCAGGGCGAACTGAAGCTTTCTTT.

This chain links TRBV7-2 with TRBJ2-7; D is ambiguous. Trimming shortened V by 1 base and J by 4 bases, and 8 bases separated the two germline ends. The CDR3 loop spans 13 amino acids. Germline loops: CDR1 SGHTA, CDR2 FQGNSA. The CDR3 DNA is TGTGCCAGCAGCTTAGGCAGGTCGTACGAGCAGTACTTC. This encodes CASSLGRSYEQYF.